The T cell receptor (beta chain) under discussion was sequenced for a study of shared clonotypes between healthy human individuals. Sorted-subset replicate PCR reactions contained 150 to 200 ng DNA, corresponding to 29,000 or so T cell genomes. This table comes from immunoSEQ multiplex PCR, and its TCRdb copy is limited to in-frame clones, with some not included. The sample records under 850,000 clones, 55% to 80% being singletons. Findings and caveats of the study: For naive CD4 cells, 4% to 6% of clonotypes were shared across several donors. Donor scarcity curtailed the genetic and exposure-history diversity represented herein.

On this clone: Antigen unknown.

Germline lookup yields CDR1 LNHNV and CDR2 YYDKDF (reference sequence). The CDR3 runs 16 residues. V gave up 0 bases and J gave up 6 bases, with 15 bases separating them. Material for sequencing was memory CD4+ T cells sorted from blood. Subset given: CD45RA-negative fraction. This TCR came from a woman in her thirties in good health. The J gene is TRBJ2-1, the V gene TRBV15; D not resolved. CDR3 in DNA: TGTGCCACCAGCAGAGAAGAAATAGGAATGGGCAATGAGCAGTTCTTC. Translating gives CATSREEIGMGNEQFF.